Presented here are 2 T cell receptor beta chains from one specimen sequenced in a study of blood T cell repertoires in COVID-19. Sequencing used immunoSEQ multiplex PCR; TCRdb keeps in-frame clones, though not all of them. The sample holds some 90,000 clones; around 88% are singletons and the top ten take 0.95% to 1.5%. Sequenced input: peripheral blood. These receptors all come from a man at least 80 years old with active or convalescent COVID-19.

This chain connects TRBV9 to TRBJ2-7, with TRBD1 as a possible D gene (6 bases). In germline, CDR1 is SGDLS, CDR2 YYNGEE. V was pared by 4 bases and J by 4 bases, with 15 bases between. The CDR3 is made up of 14 amino acids. CDR3 in amino acids: CASSNRDPSYEQYF. Here the CDR3 DNA reads TGTGCCAGCAGCAACAGGGATCCATCATACGAGCAGTACTTC. The entire variable domain, with the rest obtained from reference TRBV9 and TRBJ2-7, is as follows: DSGVTQTPKHLITATGQRVTLRCSPRSGDLSVYWYQQSLDQGLQFLIQYYNGEERAKGNILERFSAQQFPDLHSELNLSSLELGDSALYFCASSNRDPSYEQYFGPGTRLTVT.

The chain has TRBV5-5 and TRBJ2-7, with a possible D match to TRBD1 (6 bases). Germline V gene data show CDR1 as SGHKS and CDR2 as YYEKEE (reference sequence). Trimming pared 3 bases from V and 2 bases from J, leaving 15 bases between. This CDR3 is 15 amino acids long. The CDR3 bases are TGTGCCAGCAGCTCAGCCGCCGGGACAACCTACGAGCAGTACTTC. This sequence encodes CASSSAAGTTYEQYF.